Listed here are 10 T cell receptor beta chains from one sample, sequenced in a study of blood T cell repertoires in COVID-19. The method was immunoSEQ multiplex PCR; TCRdb's version includes in-frame clones alone and lacks a portion of them. The table has 200,000 to 250,000 clones, roughly 85% seen once; the top ten hold about 3.8%. The specimen sequenced was peripheral blood. Receptor source: a woman of 80 years or more with acute or convalescent COVID-19.

This clone was seen only a few times. The chain carries TRBV6-5 and TRBJ2-3; 8 bases align to TRBD2. The junction had 8 bases not matched to a gene; V was cut back by 8 bases and J by 1 base. Germline lookup yields CDR1 MNHEY and CDR2 SVGAGI. CDR3 length: 15 amino acids. Here the CDR3 DNA reads TGTGCCAGCGGATACTCGGGGGGGGGCACAGATACGCAGTATTTT. Translation gives CASGYSGGGTDTQYF.

The chain has TRBV7-2 and TRBJ1-4; D not certain. CDR3 size: 14 residues. The V and J ends lost 4 bases and 0 bases respectively, with 6 bases between them. The germline gives CDR1 SGHTA, CDR2 FQGNSA. The chain's CDR3 is CASSYMATNEKLFF. The CDR3 DNA is TGTGCCAGCAGCTACATGGCAACTAATGAAAAACTGTTTTTT. Combining the CDR3 with reference TRBV7-2 and TRBJ1-4 gives the whole variable domain GAGVSQSPSNKVTEKGKDVELRCDPISGHTALYWYRQSLGQGLEFLIYFQGNSAPDKSGLPSDRFSAERTGGSVSTLTIQRTQQEDSAVYLCASSYMATNEKLFFGSGTQLSVL.

The chain carries TRBV27 and TRBJ1-6; D remains unclear. V lost 3 bases and J lost 7, with 16 bases in between. The CDR3 runs to 16 residues. Germline CDR1 MNHEY, CDR2 SMNVEV (reference sequence). This chain's CDR3 is CASSLAGQIQNSPLHF. In DNA, the CDR3 is TGTGCCAGCAGTTTGGCGGGCCAGATCCAAAATTCACCCCTCCACTTT.

This chain links TRBV2 with TRBJ1-5, with TRBD1 identical over 7 bases. The trim removed 6 bases at V and 0 bases at J, leaving 8 bases unmatched. In germline, CDR1 is SNHLY, CDR2 FYNNEI. This CDR3 contains 16 residues. The CDR3 coding sequence is TGTGCCAGCAGGACGGGACAGACCTTTAGCAATCAGCCCCAGCATTTT. This gives the protein CASRTGQTFSNQPQHF.

This chain uses TRBV21-1 with TRBJ1-2; TRBD1, the D gene given by the table, was not confirmed from the DNA. TRBV21-1 is labeled a pseudogene. The CDR3 loop spans 16 amino acids. Here the CDR3 DNA reads TGTGCCAGCAGCATTCGGGACAGGGGGCGCCCCGGTGGCTACACCTTC. Protein: CASSIRDRGRPGGYTF.

This clone was detected once. The rearrangement links TRBV7-6 to TRBJ1-4; 9 bases match TRBD1. CDR1 and CDR2 (germline): SGHVS, FNYEAQ. Unmatched junction bases numbered 5, after V lost 4 bases and J lost 2 bases. CDR3 size: 16 residues. The CDR3 loop is CASSSRDRATNEKLFF. CDR3 DNA sequence: TGTGCCAGCAGCTCCCGGGACAGGGCGACTAATGAAAAACTGTTTTTT. Using reference TRBV7-6 and TRBJ1-4 for the parts outside the CDR3, the full variable domain is GAGVSQSPRYKVTKRGQDVALRCDPISGHVSLYWYRQALGQGPEFLTYFNYEAQQDKSGLPNDRFSAERPEGSISTLTIQRTEQRDSAMYRCASSSRDRATNEKLFFGSGTQLSVL.

The genes are TRBV3-1 (or the pseudogene TRBV3-2) and TRBJ2-1, with D tentatively TRBD2 (5 bases). Per the germline V gene, CDR1 is LGHDT and CDR2 is YNNKEL (reference sequence). The CDR3 runs to 13 residues. The ends were cut back, 3 bases at V and 9 bases at J, with 12 bases in the middle. The CDR3 DNA follows: TGTGCCAGCAGCCAGGCGGGCTCGGGTGAGCAGTTCTTC. This translates into CASSQAGSGEQFF.

A word on this clone: Other DNA sequences in the same sample also yield this CDR3. The V and J genes are TRBV19 and TRBJ1-5; 7 positions agree with TRBD1. The germline V gene has CDR1 LNHDA and CDR2 SQIVND (reference sequence). With V trimmed by 6 bases and J by 7 bases, 9 bases remained unmatched. CDR3 length: 14 residues. The CDR3 here is CASSRTGEGQPQHF. The CDR3, as DNA: TGTGCCAGTAGCCGTACAGGGGAAGGCCAGCCCCAGCATTTT.

J is TRBJ2-3 and V is TRBV27; D remains unclear. The CDR3 contains 15 residues. Trimming stripped 2 bases from V and 2 bases from J, with 11 bases between. The germline gives CDR1 MNHEY, CDR2 SMNVEV (reference sequence). Written as DNA, the CDR3 is TGTGCCAGCAGTTTAGGTAGCAGAACCACAGATACGCAGTATTTT. Translation: CASSLGSRTTDTQYF.

The V call is TRBV10-3, the J call TRBJ1-3, with TRBD1 as a possible D gene (6 bases). Trimming shortened V by 10 bases and J by 0 bases, and 16 bases separated the two germline ends. Germline CDR1 and CDR2: ENHRY and SYGVKD. This CDR3 region has 15 residues. This CDR3 reads CATNREKGSGNTIYF. For the CDR3, the DNA is TGTGCCACAAACAGGGAGAAAGGCTCTGGAAACACCATATATTTT.